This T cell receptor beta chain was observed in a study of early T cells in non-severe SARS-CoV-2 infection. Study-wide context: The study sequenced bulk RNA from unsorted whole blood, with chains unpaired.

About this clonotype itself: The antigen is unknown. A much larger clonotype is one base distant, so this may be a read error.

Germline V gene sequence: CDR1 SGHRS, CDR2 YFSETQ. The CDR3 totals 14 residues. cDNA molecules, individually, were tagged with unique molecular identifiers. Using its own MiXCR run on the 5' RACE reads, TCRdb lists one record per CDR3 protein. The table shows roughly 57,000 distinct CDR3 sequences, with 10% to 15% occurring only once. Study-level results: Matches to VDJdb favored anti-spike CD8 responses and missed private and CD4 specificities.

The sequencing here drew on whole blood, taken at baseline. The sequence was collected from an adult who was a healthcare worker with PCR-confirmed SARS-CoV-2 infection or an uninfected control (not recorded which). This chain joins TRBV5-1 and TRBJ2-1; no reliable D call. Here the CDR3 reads CSSSPYSSYNEQFF. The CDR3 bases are TGCTCCAGCAGCCCGTATAGCTCCTACAATGAGCAGTTCTTC.